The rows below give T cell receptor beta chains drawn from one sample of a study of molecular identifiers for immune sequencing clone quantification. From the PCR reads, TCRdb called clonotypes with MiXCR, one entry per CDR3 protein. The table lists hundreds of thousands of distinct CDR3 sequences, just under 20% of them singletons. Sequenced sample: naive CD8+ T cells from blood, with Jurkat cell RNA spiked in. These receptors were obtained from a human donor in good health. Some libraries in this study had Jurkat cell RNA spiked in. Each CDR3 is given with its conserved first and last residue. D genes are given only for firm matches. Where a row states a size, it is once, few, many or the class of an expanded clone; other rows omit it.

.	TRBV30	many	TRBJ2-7	TGTGCCTGGAGTCACGGGGGCAGCTCCTACGAGCAGTACTTC	CAWSHGGSSYEQYF
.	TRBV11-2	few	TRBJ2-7	TGTGCCAGCAGCTTATGGAGACAGAACGACGAGCAGTACTTC	CASSLWRQNDEQYF
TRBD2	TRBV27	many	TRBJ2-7	TGTGCCAGCACCCACAGCGGGGGGGGCGAGCAGTACTTC	CASTHSGGGEQYF
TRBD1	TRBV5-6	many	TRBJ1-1	TGTGCCAGCAGCTTGTTCGCATGGACAGGGGACACTGAAGCTTTCTTT	CASSLFAWTGDTEAFF
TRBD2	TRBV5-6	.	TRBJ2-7	TGTGCCAGCAGCTTTCGTGGACTAGGGGACTCCTACGAGCAGTACTTC	CASSFRGLGDSYEQYF
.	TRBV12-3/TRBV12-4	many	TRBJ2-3	TGTGCCAGCACCATGATTGTCACAGATACGCAGTATTTT	CASTMIVTDTQYF
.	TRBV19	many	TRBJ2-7	TGTGCCAGTACCATCTGGGGGAGACATGAAAGCTACGAGCAGTACTTC	CASTIWGRHESYEQYF
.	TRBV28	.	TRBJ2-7	TGTGCCAGCAGTCCGGGGCTAGTCTCCTACAAGCAGTACTTC	CASSPGLVSYKQYF
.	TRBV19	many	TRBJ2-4	TGTGCCAGTAGTATCTCGGCAGGGGCCGACATTCAGTACTTC	CASSISAGADIQYF
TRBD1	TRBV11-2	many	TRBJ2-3	TGTGCCAGCAGCTTTCCAGGGGGAGATACGCAGTATTTT	CASSFPGGDTQYF
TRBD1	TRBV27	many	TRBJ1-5	TGTGCCAGCAGTGACAGGGGCAACCAGCCCCAGCATTTT	CASSDRGNQPQHF
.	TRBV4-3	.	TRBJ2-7	TGCGCCAGCAGCCGAGGACGACAGCTTCCCTACGAGCAGTACTTC	CASSRGRQLPYEQYF
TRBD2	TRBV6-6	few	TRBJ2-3	TGTGCCAGCAGATGGGGACTAGCGGTTCCCACAGATACGCAGTATTTT	CASRWGLAVPTDTQYF
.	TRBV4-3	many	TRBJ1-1	TGCGCCAGCAGCCAAGATCCGTTGGGACCGGCGCGCACTGAAGCTTTCTTT	CASSQDPLGPARTEAFF